This is a list of T cell receptor beta chains from one sample in a study of post-analysis software for immune sequencing data. TCRdb re-derived calls from the PCR reads in MiXCR, one entry per CDR3 protein. The repertoire holds hundreds of thousands of distinct CDR3 sequences, with less than 40% as singletons. The sample consisted of blood. These receptors were obtained from a girl between 10 and 17 years old with multiple sclerosis. CDR3s include the opening cysteine and the closing phenylalanine or tryptophan. The D gene is left open where the match is weak. Clone sizes are given selectively: once, few, many, or a class where the clone is expanded.

cdr3_length	clone_size	j_call	v_call	d_call	cdr3_nt	cdr3_aa
16	.	TRBJ1-4	TRBV6-1	TRBD1	TGTGCCAGCCGGAGCGGGGACAGGGGGCGCGGTGAAAAACTGTTTTTT	CASRSGDRGRGEKLFF
15	many	TRBJ1-2	TRBV5-1	.	TGCGCCAGCAGCTTGACCGACAGGCTTGGGGTTGGCTACACCTTC	CASSLTDRLGVGYTF
14	.	TRBJ2-3	TRBV6-2/TRBV6-3	.	TGTGCCAGCAGTTACGTTGGCGGCTGGGATACGCAGTATTTT	CASSYVGGWDTQYF
13	few	TRBJ2-3	TRBV12-3/TRBV12-4	.	TGTGCCAGCACCGCCACCGACAGAGATACGCAGTATTTT	CASTATDRDTQYF
15	.	TRBJ2-7	TRBV20-1	TRBD2	TGCAGTGCTAGTGCTGTAGCGGGGGCGTCATACGAGCAGTACTTC	CSASAVAGASYEQYF
13	.	TRBJ2-3	TRBV10-3	TRBD2	TGTGCCATCACCGGGACTACCACAGATACGCAGTATTTT	CAITGTTTDTQYF
16	few	TRBJ2-3	TRBV7-3	TRBD2	TGTGCCAGCAGCTTACCCCCTAGCGGGATTTCAGATACGCAGTATTTT	CASSLPPSGISDTQYF
14	.	TRBJ2-1	TRBV9	.	TGTGCCAGCAGCGTAGGGGACGGTTACAATGAGCAGTTCTTC	CASSVGDGYNEQFF
12	.	TRBJ2-3	TRBV5-1	.	TGCGCCAGCAGCTTGAAACCGGACAGAGAGTATTTT	CASSLKPDREYF
19	few	TRBJ2-6	TRBV9	TRBD1	TGTGCCAGCAGTTATAATCCGGGACAGGGGAGCTCTGGGGCCAACGTCCTGACTTTC	CASSYNPGQGSSGANVLTF
14	.	TRBJ2-2	TRBV12-3/TRBV12-4	.	TGTGCCAGCAGTTTTTTACAGGGAGCCGGGGAGCTGTTTTTT	CASSFLQGAGELFF
15	.	TRBJ2-7	TRBV4-1	TRBD1	TGCGCCAGCAGCCACTTGGGACAGGGAGACTCCGAGCAGTACTTC	CASSHLGQGDSEQYF
14	.	TRBJ1-1	TRBV20-1	.	TGCAGTGCTAGCCCCAGAGTCATGAACACTGAAGCTTTCTTT	CSASPRVMNTEAFF
18	few	TRBJ2-7	TRBV27	TRBD2	TGTGCCAGCAGCCCTATAGAGTGGGGAGGGACTCATGTAGACGAGCAGTACTTC	CASSPIEWGGTHVDEQYF
14	.	TRBJ1-5	TRBV5-1	TRBD1	TGCGCCAGCAGCCTCCGACAGGGGGGTGAGCCCCAGCATTTT	CASSLRQGGEPQHF
15	.	TRBJ1-2	TRBV7-9	.	TGTGCCAGCAGCTTAGAGACCCTTCGACAGTATGGCTACACCTTC	CASSLETLRQYGYTF
15	many	TRBJ2-5	TRBV7-6	.	TGTGCCAGCAGCGGAGTCGGGGGTTACCAAGAGACCCAGTACTTC	CASSGVGGYQETQYF
15	.	TRBJ1-2	TRBV12-3/TRBV12-4	.	TGTGCCAGCAGGCGACACATGCAAATTAACTATGGCTACACCTTC	CASRRHMQINYGYTF
14	.	TRBJ2-7	TRBV2	.	TGTGCCAGCAGTGACAAGGGGAAACCATACGAGCAGTACTTC	CASSDKGKPYEQYF
13	few	TRBJ2-7	TRBV5-1	TRBD2	TGCGCCACCTACGACACCGGGGGAGGGGAGCAGTACTTC	CATYDTGGGEQYF
15	.	TRBJ1-2	TRBV7-8	TRBD1	TGTGCCAGCAGCTTAGGACAGGGGGCAGATTATGGCTACACCTTC	CASSLGQGADYGYTF
14	.	TRBJ1-1	TRBV7-8	.	TGTGCCAGCAGCTTAGCGCCGGGAGCTGAGGGGGGTTTCTTT	CASSLAPGAEGGFF
11	.	TRBJ2-1	TRBV4-3	.	TGCGCCAGCGGCGAAAGAAATGGGCAGTTCTTC	CASGERNGQFF
16	few	TRBJ2-3	TRBV6-5	TRBD2	TGTGCCAGCAGTTCGGGACTAGCGGGGACCCTGGATACGCAGTATTTT	CASSSGLAGTLDTQYF
13	few	TRBJ2-3	TRBV4-1	.	TGCGCCAGCAGCCAAGATCCCGAAGATACGCAGTATTTT	CASSQDPEDTQYF
15	few	TRBJ2-3	TRBV24-1	.	TGTGCCACCAGTGACGCCGGGACCGCTGAAGATACGCAGTATTTT	CATSDAGTAEDTQYF
17	few	TRBJ2-3	TRBV20-1	.	TGCAGTGCTAGAGCCCAAGGGCAGGGGGGCGGCACAGATACGCAGTATTTT	CSARAQGQGGGTDTQYF
16	.	TRBJ2-1	TRBV7-8	.	TGTGCCAGCAGCTTAAGGGGGCGGGGGAACTACAATGAGCAGTTCTTC	CASSLRGRGNYNEQFF
13	.	TRBJ2-7	TRBV7-3	.	TGTGCCAGCAGCGAAACAAGAGGGTCCGAGCAGTACTTC	CASSETRGSEQYF
15	few	TRBJ1-5	TRBV6-2/TRBV6-3	TRBD1	TGTGCCAGCAGTCCGGACAGGGGGCTCTATCAGCCCCAGCATTTT	CASSPDRGLYQPQHF
17	.	TRBJ2-3	TRBV10-3	.	TGTGCCATCAGTGAGGGGGGCAGGACTAAGGACACAGATACGCAGTATTTT	CAISEGGRTKDTDTQYF